This T cell receptor beta chain was sequenced for a study of T cell repertoires in cytomegalovirus infection. General study points: Dominant in the ex vivo response were TCR beta clonotypes restricted by HLA-C and specific for CMV.

TCRdb processed the reads anew with MiXCR; each CDR3 protein has one entry. This sample has more than 250,000 distinct CDR3 sequences, with roughly 13% found just once. A few counts support this clonotype. Its cognate antigen is unknown. The ends were cut back, 8 bases at V and 0 bases at J, with 5 bases in the middle. Germline-derived CDR1 and CDR2 are MNHEY and SVGAGI. This CDR3 is built from 12 residues. The rearrangement uses TRBV6-5 and TRBJ1-3; D not resolved. This clonotype was sampled from a human donor in good health (CMV status not recorded). Some clones in this sample may be carry-over from other donors' samples. Input material: PBMCs. CDR3: CASGPSGNTIYF. The DNA for the CDR3 is TGTGCCAGCGGTCCCTCTGGAAACACCATATATTTT.